The 18 T cell receptor beta chains listed next were all sequenced from one sample in a study of cytomegalovirus exposure and HLA in healthy donors. The PCR ran on 60 Vbeta and 13 Jbeta primers. TCRdb keeps only in-frame clones here, not all; method: immunoSEQ multiplex PCR. The sample records about 300,000 clones, 86% being singletons. What was sequenced was PBMCs. The origin of the receptors is a man aged 40-55 years in good health and CMV-seropositive.

The chain links TRBV6-1 to TRBJ1-5; 7 nucleotides line up with TRBD1. Losses at the gene ends were 6 bases for V and 4 bases for J; bases not matched to a gene: 9. This CDR3 is 15 amino acids long. The V gene's germline CDR1 is MNHNS and CDR2 SASEGT. This chain's CDR3 is CASRTDRRINQPQHF. CDR3 coding DNA: TGTGCCAGCAGGACGGACAGGCGGATAAATCAGCCCCAGCATTTT.

The chain employs TRBV27 and TRBJ2-1, with 9 nucleotides matching TRBD1. The J segment lost 9 bases and the V segment lost 2 bases, leaving 5 bases of the junction unmatched. CDR3 length: 14 amino acids. The germline V gene has CDR1 MNHEY and CDR2 SMNVEV (reference sequence). CDR3 in amino acids: CASSLAGQGSEQFF. The CDR3, as DNA: TGTGCCAGCAGTTTAGCGGGACAGGGTAGTGAGCAGTTCTTC.

The chain links TRBV19 to TRBJ2-7; TRBD1 matches 8 bases. The CDR3 length is 13 residues. V lost 5 bases, J lost 2 bases, and 2 bases stayed unmatched. The germline V gene has CDR1 LNHDA and CDR2 SQIVND (reference sequence). CDR3: CASSGTGPYEQYF. CDR3 DNA: TGTGCCAGTAGTGGGACAGGTCCCTACGAGCAGTACTTC.

V is TRBV9 and J is TRBJ1-2, with D maybe TRBD1 (6 bases). CDR3 length: 13 amino acids. From germline, CDR1 is SGDLS and CDR2 YYNGEE. Trimming removed 0 bases from V and 10 bases from J, with 13 bases in between. The CDR3 reads CASSVAPMGAYTF. CDR3 in DNA: TGTGCCAGCAGCGTAGCCCCCATGGGGGCCTACACCTTC.

The J gene is TRBJ2-7, the V gene TRBV18; 7 nucleotides align to TRBD1. This CDR3 has 15 amino acids. CDR1 is KGHSH and CDR2 is LQKENI in the germline V gene. The trim removed 5 bases at V and 2 bases at J, leaving 9 bases unmatched. The CDR3 loop is CASSFRQGWTYEQYF. The DNA of the CDR3 is TGTGCCAGCTCATTCCGACAGGGATGGACCTACGAGCAGTACTTC.

The V gene is TRBV14, the J gene TRBJ1-2, with 7 bases fitting TRBD1. The CDR3 is 14 residues long. Per germline, CDR1 SGHDN and CDR2 FVKESK. With 4 bases clipped from V and 4 bases from J, the junction kept 6 bases outside the gene matches. The CDR3 region is CASSPLEGAYGYTF. CDR3 nucleotide sequence: TGTGCCAGCAGCCCACTTGAGGGGGCCTATGGCTACACCTTC.

V usage is TRBV6-5 and J usage is TRBJ2-3, with D possibly TRBD2 on 5 matching bases. Trimming shortened V by 2 bases and J by 3 bases, and 15 bases separated the two germline ends. CDR3 length: 16 amino acids. The V gene's germline CDR1 is MNHEY and CDR2 SVGAGI. The DNA of the CDR3 is TGTGCCAGCAGTTACCTGGACTCCCCTCGTACAGATACGCAGTATTTT. Translation gives CASSYLDSPRTDTQYF.

The chain uses TRBV28 and TRBJ1-1, with D hard to call. The length of the CDR3 is 14 residues. Trimming took 4 bases from V and 5 from J, leaving 14 bases between them. The germline gives CDR1 MDHEN, CDR2 SYDVKM. CDR3 region: CASSSPQDWTEAFF. The CDR3 DNA reads TGTGCCAGCAGTTCACCCCAGGACTGGACTGAAGCTTTCTTT.

This clone showed up just once. J is TRBJ2-5 and V is TRBV28; D not resolved. Between the trimmed V and J ends, which lost 4 bases and 4 bases, there was a span of 10 bases. Germline CDR1 and CDR2: MDHEN and SYDVKM. The CDR3 is 13 amino acids. Here the CDR3 reads CASSSGDRETQYF. CDR3 nucleotides: TGTGCCAGCAGTTCCGGAGATCGAGAGACCCAGTACTTC.

The chain is built from TRBV5-1 and TRBJ2-2; tentatively, D is TRBD1 (6 bases). V dropped 2 bases and J dropped 0 bases, with 11 bases sitting between them. This CDR3 comprises 16 residues. Germline loops: CDR1 SGHRS, CDR2 YFSETQ. CDR3 in amino acids: CASSLTGRTNTGELFF. The CDR3 coding sequence is TGCGCCAGCAGCTTAACAGGGCGAACGAACACCGGGGAGCTGTTTTTT.

This chain uses TRBV7-3 with TRBJ2-5; 11 nucleotides match TRBD2. The CDR3 sequence is 15 residues long. The germline V gene encodes CDR1 SGHTA and CDR2 FQGTGA. Trimming at V came to 2 bases and at J to 4 bases, leaving 3 bases not matched to a gene. CDR3 sequence (DNA): TGTGCCAGCAGCTTACTAGCGGGAGGTGTAGAGACCCAGTACTTC. Translated, it gives CASSLLAGGVETQYF.

CDR3 sequence reads: CASSEGLAVSYEQYF. Here the CDR3 DNA reads TGTGCCAGCAGTGAAGGTCTAGCGGTCTCCTACGAGCAGTACTTC. The V call is TRBV6-1, the J call TRBJ2-7; 7 positions agree with TRBD2. In germline, CDR1 is MNHNS, CDR2 SASEGT. This CDR3 is built from 15 residues. J gave up 0 bases and V 1 base, and 3 bases lay outside the gene matches.

Only a few counts were recorded for this clone. The chain couples TRBV5-1 to TRBJ2-3; 7 bases line up with TRBD1. This CDR3 has 14 amino acids. Looked up from germline, CDR1 is SGHRS and CDR2 is YFSETQ. Trimming cost V 4 bases and J 2 bases; bases outside gene matches: 4. The CDR3 coding sequence is TGCGCCAGCAGCGACGGACAGGTCACAGATACGCAGTATTTT. Its protein product is CASSDGQVTDTQYF.

The chain recombines TRBV6-5 with TRBJ2-7; perhaps TRBD1 as D (5 bases). This CDR3 comprises 14 residues. Germline loops: CDR1 MNHEY, CDR2 SVGAGI. The V end lost 5 bases, the J end lost 5 bases, and 16 bases lay between the germline ends. The CDR3 DNA reads TGTGCCAGCAGTGAGTTTAGGGGTTTCAACGAGCAGTACTTC. This codes for CASSEFRGFNEQYF.

The rearrangement uses TRBV6-1 and TRBJ2-7, with D possibly TRBD2 on 5 matching bases. The length of the CDR3 is 14 residues. Germline values: CDR1 MNHNS, CDR2 SASEGT. The germline V and J ends were trimmed by 1 base and 6 bases, with 13 bases remaining between them. This CDR3 is CASSEGLAGVEQYF. DNA of the CDR3: TGTGCCAGCAGTGAAGGGCTAGCAGGCGTCGAGCAGTACTTC.

The chain couples TRBV29-1 to TRBJ2-7; D not certain. V was trimmed by 8 bases and J by 5 bases, leaving 13 bases between them. The germline CDR1 and CDR2 sequences are SQVTM and ANQGSEA. This CDR3 comprises 11 residues. This CDR3 is CSIGQVNEQYF. CDR3 DNA: TGCAGCATTGGTCAGGTGAACGAGCAGTACTTC.

This rearrangement joins TRBV6-1 to TRBJ2-2, with 9 bases fitting TRBD2. J was trimmed by 4 bases and V by 4 bases; bases with no gene match: 7. Germline loops: CDR1 MNHNS, CDR2 SASEGT. This CDR3 region has 16 residues. CDR3 in amino acids: CASSGSGSRRTGELFF. The CDR3, as DNA: TGTGCCAGCAGTGGTAGCGGGAGCAGACGCACCGGGGAGCTGTTTTTT.

This clone occurred a few times. CDR3 sequence reads: CASSTMDRDYGYTF. The CDR3 nucleotides are TGTGCCAGTAGTACCATGGACAGGGACTATGGCTACACCTTC. V gene TRBV19 combines with J gene TRBJ1-2, with TRBD1 identical over 8 bases. Germline-derived CDR1 and CDR2 are LNHDA and SQIVND (reference sequence). The CDR3 contains 14 residues. J gave up 3 bases and V 4 bases, and 4 bases lay outside the gene matches.